A single TCR beta chain is shown here with its context. This record belongs to a study of blood T cell repertoires in COVID-19. Study in general: Nucleic acid was either cDNA or gDNA, and it came from T cells, B-cell-depleted T cells, or PBMCs.

Original handling: Estimates of nucleated cell counts were drawn from the amplification of reference gene primers. Only in-frame clones appear in the TCRdb table, and some are missing; sequencing was by immunoSEQ multiplex PCR. The DNA was the basis for D and trimming; V, J and clone size are from that table. The table includes 270,000 or so clones, around 90% detected once. The source is a woman aged 40 to 49 who had recovered from COVID-19. Sequenced input: peripheral blood.

The CDR3 loop reads CASSLALPQGQETQYF. CDR3 nucleotides: TGTGCCAGCAGCTTAGCGCTTCCACAGGGGCAAGAGACCCAGTACTTC. The chain has TRBV7-6 and TRBJ2-5, with TRBD1 matching 7 bases. Germline values: CDR1 SGHVS, CDR2 FNYEAQ. This CDR3 has 16 amino acids. V was clipped by 0 bases and J by 2 bases; unmatched bases: 6.